The 10 T cell receptor beta chains given below trace back to one sample, sequenced in a study of regulatory T cells in long-lasting Graves disease. According to the study, TCR beta libraries were built with iRepertoire HTBI primers and CDR3-region Arm-PCR. One entry per CDR3 protein results from TCRdb running MiXCR on the multiplex PCR reads. The table has about 520,000 distinct CDR3 sequences, about 12% seen once. As for time point: newly diagnosed GD, antithyroid drugs for less than 3 months. Scientists built the TCR library using RNA that was extracted from PBMCs. The sample was also linked to a second study, of T cells in Graves' hyperthyroidism and ophthalmopathy.

Here the sequenced sample was peripheral blood mononuclear cells (PBMCs), taken at new diagnosis, from a patient treated with antithyroid drugs. These receptor sequences come from a woman in her twenties or thirties with Graves disease.

As regards this clonotype: This clone may be a read error of a much larger clone one base away. CDR3 residues: CATSGDTGNTEAFF. Here the CDR3 DNA reads TGTGCCACCAGCGGAGATACAGGGAACACTGAAGCTTTCTTT. The V call is TRBV15, the J call TRBJ1-1, with a possible D match to TRBD1 (5 bases). The germline V gene has CDR1 LNHNV and CDR2 YYDKDF (reference sequence). This CDR3 is built from 14 residues.

This clonotype was seen a handful of times. The rearrangement joins TRBV18 to TRBJ2-5; D not resolved. Germline V gene sequence: CDR1 KGHSH, CDR2 LQKENI. V was pared by 3 bases and J by 1 base, with 9 bases between. The CDR3 runs 14 residues. The CDR3 loop is CASSPPWIQETQYF. The CDR3 bases are TGTGCCAGCTCACCTCCCTGGATCCAAGAGACCCAGTACTTC.

This clonotype was seen many times. This chain uses TRBV11-2 with TRBJ1-1; 8 bases line up with TRBD1. CDR1 is SGHAT, CDR2 FQNNGV, per germline. After removal of 4 bases from V and 4 bases from J, the junction contained 8 bases not matched to a gene. The CDR3 spans 15 residues. CDR3 amino acids: CASSSWTGRATEAFF. CDR3 nucleotide sequence: TGTGCCAGCAGCTCCTGGACAGGGCGAGCCACTGAAGCTTTCTTT.

Remarks on this clonotype: With a much larger clone just one base away, this may be a read error. This chain joins TRBV7-2 and TRBJ2-7; 12 nucleotides line up with TRBD1. The CDR3 is 13 amino acids. CDR1 is SGHTA, CDR2 FQGNSA, per germline. J was trimmed by 6 bases and V by 6 bases; bases with no gene match: 3. CDR3 nucleotide sequence: TGTGCCAGCAGGCGGGACAGGGGGCGCGAGCAGTACTTC. This codes for CASRRDRGREQYF.

This clonotype has a count of ten or more. The V call is TRBV7-2, the J call TRBJ2-2; 7 bases are a match to TRBD1. Germline trimming cut 5 bases from V and 3 bases from J; bases unmatched to any gene: 9. The CDR3 spans 16 residues. Germline V gene sequence: CDR1 SGHTA, CDR2 FQGNSA. The CDR3 DNA sequence: TGTGCCAGCAGCGAACGGAAGGGACAGTACACCGGGGAGCTGTTTTTT. It translates to CASSERKGQYTGELFF.

This clonotype showed up many times. The chain carries TRBV5-4 and TRBJ2-1; TRBD2 aligns across 12 bases. Germline CDR1 is SGHNT and CDR2 is YYREEE (reference sequence). The CDR3 is 16 amino acids. With V trimmed by 5 bases and J by 0 bases, 3 bases remained unmatched. The chain's CDR3 is CASSSTSGSSYNEQFF. The DNA of the CDR3 is TGTGCCAGCAGTTCGACTAGCGGGAGCTCCTACAATGAGCAGTTCTTC. The full variable domain, completed using reference TRBV5-4 and TRBJ2-1, is ETGVTQSPTHLIKTRGQQVTLRCSSQSGHNTVSWYQQALGQGPQFIFQYYREEENGRGNFPPRFSGLQFPNYSSELNVNALELDDSALYLCASSSTSGSSYNEQFFGPGTRLTVL.

Ten or more counts support this clonotype. This chain uses TRBV2 with TRBJ1-1; unclear D gene. With 0 bases removed from V and 8 bases from J, the gap between germline ends came to 7 bases. The germline gives CDR1 SNHLY, CDR2 FYNNEI. The CDR3 is 12 residues long. The CDR3 loop is CASSEAPREAFF. CDR3 in DNA: TGTGCCAGCAGTGAAGCGCCCAGGGAAGCTTTCTTT.

In this sample, this clonotype turned up many times. This chain joins TRBV7-6 and TRBJ2-1, with 8 bases that match TRBD2. Germline lookup yields CDR1 SGHVS and CDR2 FNYEAQ. The CDR3 covers 17 residues. The J segment lost 7 bases and the V segment lost 5 bases, leaving 16 bases of the junction unmatched. The CDR3 region is CASSQLTSGRQSNEQFF. The CDR3 DNA reads as TGTGCCAGCAGCCAACTTACAAGCGGGAGACAGTCGAATGAGCAGTTCTTC.

This clonotype was counted ten times or more. The V gene is TRBV7-2, the J gene TRBJ1-6; TRBD1 is a possible D gene (5 bases). The CDR3 is made up of 16 amino acids. Trimming stripped 4 bases from V and 6 bases from J, with 16 bases between. Germline V gives CDR1 SGHTA, CDR2 FQGNSA. The DNA for the CDR3 is TGTGCCAGCAGCTCCCAGGCAGGGACTTCTAATTCACCCCTCCACTTT. Its protein product is CASSSQAGTSNSPLHF.

V usage is TRBV6-2 or TRBV6-3 and J usage is TRBJ2-7; D is possibly TRBD2 (6 bases). Germline CDR1 and CDR2: MNHEY and SVGEGT. The CDR3 totals 17 residues. Trimming cost V 8 bases and J 3 bases, with 26 bases left between them. CDR3 amino acids: CASRRDRPTRVVYEQYF. The CDR3 DNA reads as TGTGCCAGCCGCAGGGACCGCCCGACTAGGGTCGTCTACGAGCAGTACTTC.